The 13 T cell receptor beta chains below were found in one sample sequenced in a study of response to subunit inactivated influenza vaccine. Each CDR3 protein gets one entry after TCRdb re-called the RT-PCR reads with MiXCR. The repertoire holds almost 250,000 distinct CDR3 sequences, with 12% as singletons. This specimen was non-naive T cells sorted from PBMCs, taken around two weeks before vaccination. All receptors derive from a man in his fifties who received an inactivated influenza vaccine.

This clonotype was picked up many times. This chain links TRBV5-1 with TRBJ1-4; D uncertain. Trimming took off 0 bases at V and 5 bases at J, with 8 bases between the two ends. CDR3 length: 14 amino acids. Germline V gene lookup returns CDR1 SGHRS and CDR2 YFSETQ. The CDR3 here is CASSLGRINEKLFF. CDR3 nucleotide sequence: TGCGCCAGCAGCTTGGGCCGGATAAATGAAAAACTGTTTTTT.

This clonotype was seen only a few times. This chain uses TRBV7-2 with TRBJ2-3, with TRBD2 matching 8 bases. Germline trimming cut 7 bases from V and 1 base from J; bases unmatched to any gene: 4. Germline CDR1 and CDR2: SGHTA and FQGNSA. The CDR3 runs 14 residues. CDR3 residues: CASKGLGGTDTQYF. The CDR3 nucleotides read TGTGCCAGCAAGGGACTAGGGGGCACAGATACGCAGTATTTT. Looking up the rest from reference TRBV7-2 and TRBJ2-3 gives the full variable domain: GAGVSQSPSNKVTEKGKDVELRCDPISGHTALYWYRQSLGQGLEFLIYFQGNSAPDKSGLPSDRFSAERTGGSVSTLTIQRTQQEDSAVYLCASKGLGGTDTQYFGPGTRLTVL.

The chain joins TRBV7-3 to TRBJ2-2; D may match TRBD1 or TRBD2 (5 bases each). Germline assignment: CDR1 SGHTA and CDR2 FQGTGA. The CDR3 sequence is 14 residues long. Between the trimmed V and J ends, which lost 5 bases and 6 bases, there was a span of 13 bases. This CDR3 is CASSLRDVSGELFF. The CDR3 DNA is TGTGCCAGCAGCCTCCGGGACGTATCCGGGGAGCTGTTTTTT.

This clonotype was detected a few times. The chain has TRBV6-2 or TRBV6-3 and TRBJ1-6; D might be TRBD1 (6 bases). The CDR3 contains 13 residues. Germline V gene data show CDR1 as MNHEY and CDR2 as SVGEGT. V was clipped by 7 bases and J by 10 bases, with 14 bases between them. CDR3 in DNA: TGTGCCAGCACCCTTGACGGGGGCTCACCCCTCCACTTT. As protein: CASTLDGGSPLHF.

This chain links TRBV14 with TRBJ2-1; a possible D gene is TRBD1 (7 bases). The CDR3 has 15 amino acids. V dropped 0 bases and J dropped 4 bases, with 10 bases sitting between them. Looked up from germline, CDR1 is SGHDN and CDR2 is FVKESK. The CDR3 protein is CASSQDSGGYNEQFF. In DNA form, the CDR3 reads TGTGCCAGCAGCCAAGATTCAGGGGGGTACAATGAGCAGTTCTTC.

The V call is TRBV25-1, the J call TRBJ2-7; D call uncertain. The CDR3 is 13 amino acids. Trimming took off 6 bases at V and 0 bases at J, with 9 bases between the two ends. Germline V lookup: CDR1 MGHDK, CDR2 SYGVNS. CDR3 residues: CASREAGSYEQYF. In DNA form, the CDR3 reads TGTGCCAGCAGGGAAGCAGGCTCCTACGAGCAGTACTTC.

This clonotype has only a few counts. The CDR3 DNA is TGTGCCAGCAGCTTCGGCTTTGGAGAGCAGTACTTC. Protein product: CASSFGFGEQYF. The gene calls are TRBV7-9 and TRBJ2-7; no clear D gene. The CDR3 length is 12 residues. Trimming took 3 bases from V and 7 from J, leaving 10 bases between them. Germline V lookup: CDR1 SEHNR, CDR2 FQNEAQ (reference sequence). Filled out from reference TRBV7-9 and TRBJ2-7, the complete variable domain reads DTGVSQNPRHKITKRGQNVTFRCDPISEHNRLYWYRQTLGQGPEFLTYFQNEAQLEKSRLLSDRFSAERPKGSFSTLEIQRTEQGDSAMYLCASSFGFGEQYFGPGTRLTVT.

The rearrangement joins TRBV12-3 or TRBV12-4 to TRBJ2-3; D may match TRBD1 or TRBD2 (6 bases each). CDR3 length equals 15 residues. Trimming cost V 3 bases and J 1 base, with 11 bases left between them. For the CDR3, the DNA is TGTGCCAGCAGTTTTTCCGGGGGCCGCACAGATACGCAGTATTTT. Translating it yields CASSFSGGRTDTQYF.

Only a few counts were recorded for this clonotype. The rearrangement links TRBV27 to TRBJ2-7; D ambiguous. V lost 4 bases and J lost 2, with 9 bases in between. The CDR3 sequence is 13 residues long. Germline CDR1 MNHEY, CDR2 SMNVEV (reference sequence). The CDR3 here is CASSSVRTYEQYF. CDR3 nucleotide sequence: TGTGCCAGCAGTTCGGTGCGTACCTACGAGCAGTACTTC.

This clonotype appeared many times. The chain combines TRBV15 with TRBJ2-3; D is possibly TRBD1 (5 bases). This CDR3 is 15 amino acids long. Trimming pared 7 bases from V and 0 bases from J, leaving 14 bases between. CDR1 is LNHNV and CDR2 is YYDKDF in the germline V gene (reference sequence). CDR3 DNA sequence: TGTGCCACCACCCTAGACAGAACCAGCACAGATACGCAGTATTTT. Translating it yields CATTLDRTSTDTQYF. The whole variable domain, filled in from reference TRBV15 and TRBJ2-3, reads DAMVIQNPRYQVTQFGKPVTLSCSQTLNHNVMYWYQQKSSQAPKLLFHYYDKDFNNEADTPDNFQSRRPNTSFCFLDIRSPGLGDTAMYLCATTLDRTSTDTQYFGPGTRLTVL.

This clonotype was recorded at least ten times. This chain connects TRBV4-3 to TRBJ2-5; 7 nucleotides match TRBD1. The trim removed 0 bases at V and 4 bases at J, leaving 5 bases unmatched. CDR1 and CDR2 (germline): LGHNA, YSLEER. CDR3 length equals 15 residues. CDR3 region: CASSQEDNRGETQYF. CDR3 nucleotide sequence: TGCGCCAGCAGCCAAGAAGACAACAGGGGAGAGACCCAGTACTTC.

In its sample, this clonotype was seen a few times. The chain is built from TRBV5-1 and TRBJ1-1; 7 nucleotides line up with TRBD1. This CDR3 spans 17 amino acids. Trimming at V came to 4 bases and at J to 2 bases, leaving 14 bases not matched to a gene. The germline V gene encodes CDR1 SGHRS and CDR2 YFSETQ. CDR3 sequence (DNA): TGCGCCAGCAGCCCCACCAGACAGGGCGGAACAAACACTGAAGCTTTCTTT. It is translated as CASSPTRQGGTNTEAFF.

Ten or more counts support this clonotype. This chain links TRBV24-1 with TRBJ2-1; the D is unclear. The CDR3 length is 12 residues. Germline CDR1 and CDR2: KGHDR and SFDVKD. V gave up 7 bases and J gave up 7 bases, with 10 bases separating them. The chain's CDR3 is CATSPGRNEQFF. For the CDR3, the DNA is TGTGCCACCAGCCCCGGACGGAATGAGCAGTTCTTC.